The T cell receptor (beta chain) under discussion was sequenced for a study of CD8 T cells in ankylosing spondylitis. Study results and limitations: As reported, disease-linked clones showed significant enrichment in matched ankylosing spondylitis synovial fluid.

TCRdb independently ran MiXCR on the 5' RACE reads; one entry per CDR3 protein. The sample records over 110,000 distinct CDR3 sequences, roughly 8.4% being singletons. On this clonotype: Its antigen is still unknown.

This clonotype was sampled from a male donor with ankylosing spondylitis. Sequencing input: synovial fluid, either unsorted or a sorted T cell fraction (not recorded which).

CDR3 DNA: TGCAGTGCTAGAGCGGGCTTGGGCGGGGGGGCTGCAGATACGCAGTATTTT. Translation gives CSARAGLGGGAADTQYF. The genes are TRBV20-1 and TRBJ2-3; 9 nucleotides align to TRBD2. V shed 1 base, J shed 4 bases, and the junction held 12 bases outside the gene matches. CDR3 size: 17 residues. Germline V gene lookup returns CDR1 DFQATT and CDR2 SNEGSKA (reference sequence).